A single sample gave rise to the 22 T cell receptor beta chains below, sequenced in a study of cytomegalovirus exposure and HLA in healthy donors. The PCR made use of 60 Vbeta and 13 Jbeta primers. Libraries were prepared by immunoSEQ multiplex PCR; TCRdb keeps only in-frame clonotypes and omits some of them. Altogether 90,000 to 120,000 clones are present, around 74% being singletons, with the ten largest covering approximately 14%. The sample taken for sequencing was PBMCs. The receptors were sampled from a male donor in good health and CMV-seropositive.

This clone has ten or more counts. The chain uses TRBV5-1 and TRBJ1-1; no clear D gene. CDR3 length: 14 residues. The V gene lost 0 bases and the J gene lost 3 bases, with 9 bases spanning the gap. Germline V gene lookup returns CDR1 SGHRS and CDR2 YFSETQ. For the CDR3, the DNA is TGCGCCAGCAGCTTGGGCAGGAGGGACACTGAAGCTTTCTTT. It codes for CASSLGRRDTEAFF.

This clone came up a few times. This chain uses TRBV27 with TRBJ1-1, with 8 nucleotides matching TRBD1. Germline-derived CDR1 and CDR2 are MNHEY and SMNVEV (reference sequence). V lost 6 bases and J lost 5; bases outside the gene matches: 5. The CDR3 runs to 13 residues. The CDR3 region is CASSTGQGTEAFF. As DNA, the CDR3 is TGTGCCAGCAGCACTGGACAGGGTACTGAAGCTTTCTTT.

The chain recombines TRBV7-2 with TRBJ2-3, with D uncertain. The CDR3 runs 12 residues. Trimming removed 6 bases at V and 6 bases at J, with 10 bases between. Germline CDR1 reads SGHTA; CDR2 reads FQGNSA. CDR3 sequence: CASSRPEDTQYF. In DNA, the CDR3 is TGTGCCAGCAGTCGACCGGAGGATACGCAGTATTTT.

In this sample, this clone turned up many times. The chain joins TRBV5-1 to TRBJ2-3; 12 nucleotides align to TRBD1. CDR1 is SGHRS and CDR2 is YFSETQ in the germline V gene. The CDR3 extends over 16 amino acids. V trimming: 4 bases; J trimming: 2 bases; junction bases outside the gene matches: 5. The CDR3 sequence is CASSLGTGGITDTQYF. The CDR3 coding sequence is TGCGCCAGCAGCCTTGGGACAGGGGGCATCACAGATACGCAGTATTTT.

V and J are TRBV5-6 and TRBJ2-1; unclear D gene. V gave up 1 base and J gave up 3 bases, with 5 bases separating them. The CDR3 is 13 amino acids. Germline loops: CDR1 SGHDT, CDR2 YYEEEE. The CDR3 region has the DNA TGTGCCAGCAGCTTGCAGCGCTACAATGAGCAGTTCTTC. It codes for CASSLQRYNEQFF.

The CDR3, as DNA: TGTGCCAGCAGGACGACTACTGAAGCTTTCTTT. It is translated as CASRTTTEAFF. The rearrangement joins TRBV6-5 to TRBJ1-1; no firm D call. Between the trimmed V and J ends, which lost 6 bases and 5 bases, there was a span of 7 bases. This CDR3 has 11 amino acids. In germline, CDR1 is MNHEY, CDR2 SVGAGI.

The CDR3 here is CASSQEGAASGNTIYF. As DNA, the CDR3 is TGTGCCAGCAGCCAAGAGGGGGCAGCCTCTGGAAACACCATATATTTT. The chain is built from TRBV4-2 and TRBJ1-3; possibly TRBD1 for D (6 bases). Per the germline V gene, CDR1 is LGHNA and CDR2 is YNFKEQ. CDR3 length equals 16 residues. V lost 0 bases and J lost 0, with 9 bases in between.

The V call is TRBV6-1, the J call TRBJ2-1, with 9 bases that match TRBD1. With 7 bases clipped from V and 5 bases from J, the junction kept 6 bases outside the gene matches. The CDR3 has 14 amino acids. Germline V gene lookup returns CDR1 MNHNS and CDR2 SASEGT. CDR3: CASIGTGIDNEQFF. CDR3 coding DNA: TGTGCCAGCATTGGGACAGGGATCGACAATGAGCAGTTCTTC.

Turning to this clone: The junction departs from germline at one end; a sequencing error may be responsible. The gene calls are TRBV7-7 and TRBJ2-1; 7 nucleotides match TRBD2. There are 16 residues in the CDR3. CDR1 and CDR2 from the germline V gene are SSHAT and FNYEAQ (reference sequence). CDR3 bases: TGTGCTAGCAGCTTAGTTCCTGGGGGGGCCTACAATGAGCAGTTCTTC. Encoded protein: CASSLVPGGAYNEQFF.

V and J are TRBV30 and TRBJ1-5; 8 bases line up with TRBD1. CDR1 and CDR2 (germline): GTSNPN, SVGIG (reference sequence). The CDR3 spans 14 residues. J lost 5 bases, V lost 5 bases, and 8 bases had no gene match. In DNA form, the CDR3 reads TGTGCCTGGCAGGGGGCGGCCTCAGATCAGCCCCAGCATTTT. Encoded protein: CAWQGAASDQPQHF.

The chain uses TRBV5-6 and TRBJ2-3, with TRBD2 as a possible D gene (6 bases). Per the germline V gene, CDR1 is SGHDT and CDR2 is YYEEEE. The CDR3 has 13 amino acids. V shed 0 bases and J shed 5 bases, with 7 bases lying between them. The CDR3 region has the DNA TGTGCCAGCAGCTTGGGCGGGGAAGATACGCAGTATTTT. Protein product: CASSLGGEDTQYF.

This chain links TRBV7-2 with TRBJ2-3; 10 bases map to TRBD2. This CDR3 contains 18 residues. Germline-derived CDR1 and CDR2 are SGHTA and FQGNSA. V shed 5 bases, J shed 0 bases, and the junction held 11 bases outside the gene matches. The DNA for the CDR3 is TGTGCCAGCAGCCCACAGCTAGCGGGGGAGACTAGCACAGATACGCAGTATTTT. Protein product: CASSPQLAGETSTDTQYF.

The chain joins TRBV7-8 to TRBJ2-3, with 8 bases fitting TRBD2. Germline CDR1 SGHVS, CDR2 FQNEAQ. J gave up 2 bases and V 5 bases, and 9 bases lay outside the gene matches. CDR3 length equals 16 residues. For the CDR3, the DNA is TGTGCCAGCAGCACAAACGGGGGGGCCGTCACAGATACGCAGTATTTT. Its protein product is CASSTNGGAVTDTQYF.

The chain links TRBV11-2 to TRBJ2-1; 7 bases match TRBD2. This CDR3 is 14 amino acids long. Germline V lookup: CDR1 SGHAT, CDR2 FQNNGV. Trimming cost V 5 bases and J 5 bases; bases outside gene matches: 6. CDR3 region: CASSLSGPNNEQFF. The CDR3 DNA is TGTGCCAGCAGCCTTAGCGGGCCGAACAATGAGCAGTTCTTC.

V gene TRBV7-3 combines with J gene TRBJ2-2; 12 positions agree with TRBD2. Germline trimming cut 2 bases from V and 5 bases from J; bases unmatched to any gene: 3. The CDR3 loop spans 16 amino acids. The V gene's germline CDR1 is SGHTA and CDR2 FQGTGA. CDR3 DNA sequence: TGTGCCAGCAGCTTAGGGCTAGCGGGAGGGACCGGGGAGCTGTTTTTT. Translation: CASSLGLAGGTGELFF.

This clone was detected a few times. V gene TRBV7-6 combines with J gene TRBJ2-7; 15 nucleotides line up with TRBD2. This CDR3 contains 15 residues. CDR1 and CDR2 (germline): SGHVS, FNYEAQ. V shed 4 bases and J 6 bases; nucleotides not matched to a gene: 4. This chain's CDR3 is CASSSRTSGGAEQYF. Here the CDR3 DNA reads TGTGCCAGCAGCTCGCGGACTAGCGGGGGGGCCGAGCAGTACTTC.

The chain joins TRBV5-1 to TRBJ2-5; possible D gene TRBD1, 6 bases. Germline lookup yields CDR1 SGHRS and CDR2 YFSETQ. The V gene lost 2 bases and the J gene lost 3 bases, with 8 bases spanning the gap. The CDR3 runs to 13 residues. The CDR3 coding sequence is TGCGCCAGCAGCTTTGCAGGGGAAGAGACCCAGTACTTC. Translating it yields CASSFAGEETQYF.

V gene TRBV5-1 combines with J gene TRBJ1-2, with 7 bases fitting TRBD1. Germline CDR1 is SGHRS and CDR2 is YFSETQ. The CDR3 length is 15 residues. J lost 4 bases, V lost 0 bases, and 6 bases had no gene match. CDR3 bases: TGCGCCAGCAGCTTGGCCTTGACAGGGAGCTATGGCTACACCTTC. This gives the protein CASSLALTGSYGYTF.

This clone has just one count. The V call is TRBV19, the J call TRBJ1-1, with TRBD1 as a possible D gene (5 bases). The CDR3 is 17 residues long. CDR1 is LNHDA and CDR2 is SQIVND in the germline V gene (reference sequence). The V gene lost 4 bases and the J gene lost 1 base, with 19 bases spanning the gap. The CDR3 is CASSTGGFRGGNTEAFF. The CDR3 DNA sequence: TGTGCCAGTAGTACCGGCGGTTTTCGGGGGGGGAACACTGAAGCTTTCTTT.

The chain has TRBV30 and TRBJ2-2, with TRBD2 matching 8 bases. The CDR3 is made up of 17 amino acids. Trimming took 1 base from V and 3 from J; bases not matched to a gene: 10. Looked up from germline, CDR1 is GTSNPN and CDR2 is SVGIG (reference sequence). CDR3 region: CAWSALPPGGYTGELFF. CDR3 DNA sequence: TGTGCCTGGAGTGCACTTCCCCCGGGGGGGTACACCGGGGAGCTGTTTTTT.

The chain recombines TRBV29-1 with TRBJ2-5, with unresolved D. Germline assignment: CDR1 SQVTM and CDR2 ANQGSEA. Trimming took off 7 bases at V and 2 bases at J, with 11 bases between the two ends. The CDR3 length is 12 residues. The CDR3 DNA follows: TGCAGCGGTGGTCGACAACAAGAGACCCAGTACTTC. Amino acids: CSGGRQQETQYF.

This clone was seen a single time. V and J are TRBV7-9 and TRBJ2-7, with a weak D call TRBD2 (5 bases). The V gene's germline CDR1 is SEHNR and CDR2 FQNEAQ (reference sequence). There are 13 residues in the CDR3. V lost 1 base, J lost 3 bases, and 7 bases lay in between. The CDR3 DNA is TGTGCCAGCAGCTTAGAAGCGGTCTACGAGCAGTACTTC. It yields the protein CASSLEAVYEQYF.